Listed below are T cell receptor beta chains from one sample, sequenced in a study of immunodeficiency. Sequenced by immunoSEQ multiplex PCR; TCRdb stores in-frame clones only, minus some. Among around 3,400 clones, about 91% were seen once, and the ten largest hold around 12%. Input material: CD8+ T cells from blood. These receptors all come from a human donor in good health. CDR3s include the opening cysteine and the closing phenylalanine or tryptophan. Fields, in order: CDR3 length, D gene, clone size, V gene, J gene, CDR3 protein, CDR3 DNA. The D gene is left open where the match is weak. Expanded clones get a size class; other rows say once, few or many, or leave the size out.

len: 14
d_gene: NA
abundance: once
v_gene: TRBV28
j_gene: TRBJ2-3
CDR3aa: CASAASASTDTQYF
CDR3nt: TGTGCCAGCGCTGCCTCGGCTAGCACAGATACGCAGTATTTT

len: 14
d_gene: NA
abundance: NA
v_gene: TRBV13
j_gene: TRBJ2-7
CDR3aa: CASSYLGNSYEQYF
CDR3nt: TGTGCCAGCAGCTACCTGGGGAACTCCTACGAGCAGTACTTC

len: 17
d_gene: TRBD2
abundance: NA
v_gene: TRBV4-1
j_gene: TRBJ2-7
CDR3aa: CASSQLDVGGASYEQYF
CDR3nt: TGCGCCAGCAGCCAACTAGATGTCGGGGGGGCCTCCTACGAGCAGTACTTC

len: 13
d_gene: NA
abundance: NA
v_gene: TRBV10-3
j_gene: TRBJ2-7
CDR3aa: CAISEPGRVQQYF
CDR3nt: TGTGCCATCAGTGAGCCGGGCCGTGTCCAGCAGTACTTC

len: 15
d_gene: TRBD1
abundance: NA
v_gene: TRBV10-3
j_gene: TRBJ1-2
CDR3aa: CAISGEPGQGSGYTF
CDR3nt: TGTGCCATCAGCGGAGAGCCGGGACAGGGAAGTGGCTACACCTTC

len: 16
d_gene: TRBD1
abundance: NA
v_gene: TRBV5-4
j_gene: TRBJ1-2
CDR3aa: CASSAGTGGSLGGYTF
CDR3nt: TGTGCCAGCAGCGCGGGGACAGGGGGCTCCCTTGGGGGCTACACCTTC

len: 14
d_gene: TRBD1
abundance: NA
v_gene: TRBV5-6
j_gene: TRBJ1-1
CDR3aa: CASSLGQGATEAFF
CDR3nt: TGTGCCAGCAGCCTCGGACAGGGGGCCACTGAAGCTTTCTTT

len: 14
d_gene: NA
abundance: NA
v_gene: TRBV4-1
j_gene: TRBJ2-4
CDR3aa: CASSPRGSKNIQYF
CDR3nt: TGCGCCAGCAGCCCTCGCGGGTCCAAAAACATTCAGTACTTC

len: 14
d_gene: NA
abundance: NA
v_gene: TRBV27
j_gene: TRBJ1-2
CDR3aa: CASSPLSGFYGYTF
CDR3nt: TGTGCCAGCAGCCCCTTATCGGGTTTCTATGGCTACACCTTC

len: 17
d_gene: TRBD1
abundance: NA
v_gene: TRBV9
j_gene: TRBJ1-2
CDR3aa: CASSVKAGDRGEYGYTF
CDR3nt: TGTGCCAGCAGCGTAAAGGCAGGGGACAGGGGCGAGTATGGCTACACCTTC

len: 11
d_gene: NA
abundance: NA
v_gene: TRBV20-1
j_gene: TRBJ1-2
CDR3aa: CSARDKGGYTF
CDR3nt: TGCAGTGCTAGAGATAAGGGAGGCTACACCTTC

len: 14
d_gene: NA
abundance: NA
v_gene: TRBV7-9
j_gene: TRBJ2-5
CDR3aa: CASSLPTREETQYF
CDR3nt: TGTGCCAGCAGCTTACCTACTAGAGAAGAGACCCAGTACTTC

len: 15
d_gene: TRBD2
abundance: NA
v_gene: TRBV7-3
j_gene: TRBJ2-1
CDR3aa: CASSPAGGPYNEQFF
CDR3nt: TGTGCCAGCAGCCCAGCGGGAGGGCCTTACAATGAGCAGTTCTTC

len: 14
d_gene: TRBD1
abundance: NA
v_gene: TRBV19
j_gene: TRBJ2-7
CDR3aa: CASSIRTGGVEQYF
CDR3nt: TGTGCCAGTAGTATACGGACAGGGGGCGTCGAGCAGTACTTC

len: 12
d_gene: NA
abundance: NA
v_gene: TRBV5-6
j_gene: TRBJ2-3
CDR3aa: CASSGLADTQYF
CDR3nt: TGTGCCAGCAGCGGGTTAGCAGATACGCAGTATTTT

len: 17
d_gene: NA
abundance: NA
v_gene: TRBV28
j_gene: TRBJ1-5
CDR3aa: CASSSHRLGVLNQPQHF
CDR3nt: TGTGCCAGCAGTTCTCACAGGCTAGGGGTACTCAATCAGCCCCAGCATTTT

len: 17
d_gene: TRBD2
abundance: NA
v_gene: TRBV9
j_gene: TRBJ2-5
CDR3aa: CASSPQGLAGGKETQYF
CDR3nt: TGTGCCAGCAGCCCCCAGGGACTAGCGGGAGGTAAAGAGACCCAGTACTTC

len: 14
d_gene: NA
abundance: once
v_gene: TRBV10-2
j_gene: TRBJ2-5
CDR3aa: CASSVWGYQETQYF
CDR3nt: TGCGCCAGCAGTGTTTGGGGGTACCAAGAGACCCAGTACTTC

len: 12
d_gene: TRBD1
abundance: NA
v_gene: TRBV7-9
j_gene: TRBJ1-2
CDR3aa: CASSLATGGAWF
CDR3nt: TGTGCCAGCAGCTTGGCTACAGGGGGCGCATGGTTC

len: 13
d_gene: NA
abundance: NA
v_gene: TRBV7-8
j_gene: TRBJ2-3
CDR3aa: CASSLGGADTQYF
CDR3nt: TGTGCCAGCAGCTTGGGGGGTGCAGATACGCAGTATTTT

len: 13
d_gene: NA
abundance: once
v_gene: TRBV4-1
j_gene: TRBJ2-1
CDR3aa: CASSQDPADEQFF
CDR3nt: TGCGCCAGCAGCCAAGATCCAGCAGATGAGCAGTTCTTC

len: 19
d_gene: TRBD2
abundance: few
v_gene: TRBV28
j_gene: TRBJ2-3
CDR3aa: CASSFGTSSWFGHTDTQYF
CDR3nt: TGTGCCAGCAGTTTCGGGACTAGTTCCTGGTTCGGCCACACAGATACGCAGTATTTT

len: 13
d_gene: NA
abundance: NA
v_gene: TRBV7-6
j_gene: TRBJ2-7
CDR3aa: CASSLKSPYEQYF
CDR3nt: TGTGCCAGCAGCCTAAAGAGCCCCTACGAGCAGTACTTC

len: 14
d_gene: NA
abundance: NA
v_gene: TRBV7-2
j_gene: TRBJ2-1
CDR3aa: CASSLIVSGIEQFF
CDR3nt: TGTGCCAGCAGCTTAATAGTTTCGGGGATTGAGCAGTTCTTC

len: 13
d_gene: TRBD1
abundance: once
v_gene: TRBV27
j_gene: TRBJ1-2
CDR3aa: CASSSGQLYGYTF
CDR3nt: TGTGCCAGCAGCTCGGGACAGCTCTATGGCTACACCTTC

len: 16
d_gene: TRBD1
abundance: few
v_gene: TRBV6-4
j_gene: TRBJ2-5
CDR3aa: CASSETGTGGFGNQYF
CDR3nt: TGTGCCAGCAGTGAAACCGGGACAGGTGGTTTTGGGAACCAGTACTTC

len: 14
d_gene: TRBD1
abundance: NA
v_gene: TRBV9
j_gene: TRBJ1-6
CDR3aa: CASSPWTGNSPLHF
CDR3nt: TGTGCCAGCAGCCCCTGGACAGGGAATTCACCCCTCCACTTT

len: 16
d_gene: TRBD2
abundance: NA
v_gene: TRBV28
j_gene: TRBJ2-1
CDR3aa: CASSSVGEREYNEQFF
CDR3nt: TGTGCCAGCAGTTCCGTGGGGGAGCGGGAGTACAATGAGCAGTTCTTC

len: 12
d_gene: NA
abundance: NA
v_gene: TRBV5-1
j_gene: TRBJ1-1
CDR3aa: CASSLANTEAFF
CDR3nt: TGCGCCAGCAGCTTGGCGAACACTGAAGCTTTCTTT

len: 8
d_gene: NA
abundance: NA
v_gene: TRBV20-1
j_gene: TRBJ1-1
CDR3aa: CSAPEAFF
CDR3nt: TGCAGTGCCCCTGAAGCTTTCTTT

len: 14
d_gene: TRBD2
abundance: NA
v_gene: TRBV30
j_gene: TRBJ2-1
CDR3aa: CAWSAAGGFGEQFF
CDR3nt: TGTGCCTGGAGTGCAGCGGGGGGCTTCGGTGAGCAGTTCTTC

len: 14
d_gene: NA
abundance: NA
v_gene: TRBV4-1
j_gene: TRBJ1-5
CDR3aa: CASSQETVNQPQHF
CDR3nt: TGCGCCAGCAGCCAAGAGACAGTCAATCAGCCCCAGCATTTT

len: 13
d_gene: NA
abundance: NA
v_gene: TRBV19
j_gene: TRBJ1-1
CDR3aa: CASRTTLNTEAFF
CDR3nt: TGTGCCAGTAGGACTACTCTAAATACTGAAGCTTTCTTT

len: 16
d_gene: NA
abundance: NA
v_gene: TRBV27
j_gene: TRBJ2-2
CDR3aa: CASSLGSMPNTGELFF
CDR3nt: TGTGCCAGCAGTTTAGGTTCAATGCCGAACACCGGGGAGCTGTTTTTT

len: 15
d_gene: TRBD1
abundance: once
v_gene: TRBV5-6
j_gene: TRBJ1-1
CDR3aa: CASSPQTGVSTEAFF
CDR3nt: TGTGCCAGCAGCCCACAAACAGGGGTGAGCACTGAAGCTTTCTTT

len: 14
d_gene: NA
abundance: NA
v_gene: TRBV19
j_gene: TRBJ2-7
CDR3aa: CASSSRGRRDEQYF
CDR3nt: TGTGCCAGTAGTAGCAGGGGACGGAGAGACGAGCAGTACTTC

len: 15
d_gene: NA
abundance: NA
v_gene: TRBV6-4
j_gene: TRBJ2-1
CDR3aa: CASSEGTNSYNEQFF
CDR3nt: TGTGCCAGCAGTGAGGGGACAAACTCCTACAATGAGCAGTTCTTC

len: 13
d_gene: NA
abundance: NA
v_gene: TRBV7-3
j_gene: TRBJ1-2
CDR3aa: CASSSGGEEGYTF
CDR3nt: TGTGCCAGCAGCTCCGGCGGGGAGGAAGGCTACACCTTC

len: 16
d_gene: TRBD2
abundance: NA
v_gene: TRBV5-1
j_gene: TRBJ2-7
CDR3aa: CASSLTGTSGSHEQYF
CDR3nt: TGCGCCAGCAGCTTAACCGGGACTAGCGGGAGCCACGAGCAGTACTTC